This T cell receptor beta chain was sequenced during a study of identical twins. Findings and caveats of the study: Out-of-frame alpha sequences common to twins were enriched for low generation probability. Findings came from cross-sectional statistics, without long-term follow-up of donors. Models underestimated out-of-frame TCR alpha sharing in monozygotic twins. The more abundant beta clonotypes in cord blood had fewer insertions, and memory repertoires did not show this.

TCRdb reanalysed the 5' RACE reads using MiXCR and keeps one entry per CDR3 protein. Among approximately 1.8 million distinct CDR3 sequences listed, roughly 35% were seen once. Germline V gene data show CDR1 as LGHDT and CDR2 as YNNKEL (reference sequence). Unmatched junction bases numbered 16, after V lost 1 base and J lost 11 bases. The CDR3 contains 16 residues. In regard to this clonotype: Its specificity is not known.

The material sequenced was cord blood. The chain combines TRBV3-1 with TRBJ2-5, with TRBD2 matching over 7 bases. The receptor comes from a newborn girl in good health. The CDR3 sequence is CASSQGLAATYNEQYF. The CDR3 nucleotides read TGTGCCAGCAGCCAAGGGCTAGCGGCAACCTACAATGAGCAGTACTTC.